The next 13 T cell receptor beta chains were all read from a single sample in a study of OX40 agonist ivuxolimab in advanced cancers. Assay: immunoSEQ multiplex PCR; the TCRdb copy retains only in-frame clones and omits some. The table lists approximately 90,000 clones, 80% to 90% of them singletons. The sequenced sample was CD4+ or CD8+ T cells sorted from blood, obtained in a trial of the OX40 agonist ivuxolimab. The receptors come from an adult with an advanced solid tumor such as melanoma, head and neck, liver or kidney cancer.

The rearrangement links TRBV7-2 to TRBJ1-2, with 7 bases fitting TRBD1. The length of the CDR3 is 13 residues. J was trimmed by 8 bases and V by 5 bases; bases with no gene match: 8. The germline gives CDR1 SGHTA, CDR2 FQGNSA. The CDR3 reads CASSLDRVRGYTF. CDR3 bases: TGTGCCAGCAGCCTCGACAGGGTTCGGGGCTACACCTTC.

J is TRBJ1-2 and V is TRBV25-1; D uncertain. V shed 2 bases and J shed 4 bases, with 5 bases lying between them. The germline CDR1 and CDR2 sequences are MGHDK and SYGVNS. The CDR3 runs to 12 residues. This chain's CDR3 is CASSEPAYGYTF. For the CDR3, the DNA is TGTGCCAGCAGTGAACCGGCCTATGGCTACACCTTC.

Turning to this clone: The identical CDR3 is also encoded by other nucleotide sequences in the sample. The rearrangement joins TRBV5-3 to TRBJ2-7; 7 bases align to TRBD1. TRBV5-3 is an open reading frame, and its role is uncertain. The CDR3 length is 15 residues. The V and J ends lost 4 bases and 3 bases, in that order; junction bases with no gene match: 10. CDR3 loop: CARSTAQGEDYEQYF. In DNA form, the CDR3 reads TGTGCCAGAAGCACCGCGCAGGGGGAAGACTACGAGCAGTACTTC.

The chain combines TRBV27 with TRBJ2-1; D is possibly TRBD1 or TRBD2 (5 bases each). This CDR3 is 16 amino acids long. With 5 bases removed from V and 3 bases from J, the gap between germline ends came to 17 bases. Germline V CDR1 and CDR2: MNHEY, SMNVEV (reference sequence). CDR3: CASSLTGRAVYNEQFF. The CDR3 DNA follows: TGTGCCAGCAGTCTGACGGGGCGGGCCGTCTACAATGAGCAGTTCTTC.

The chain links TRBV11-3 to TRBJ1-2; 7 positions agree with TRBD1. The CDR3 is 15 amino acids. With 4 bases clipped from V and 4 bases from J, the junction kept 9 bases outside the gene matches. CDR1 SGHNT and CDR2 YENEEA come from the germline V gene. The CDR3 region has the DNA TGTGCCAGCAGCTCACGACAGGGAAGAAGCTATGGCTACACCTTC. This encodes CASSSRQGRSYGYTF.

This clone has a single count. V is TRBV5-1 and J is TRBJ1-3, with unresolved D. The germline CDR1 and CDR2 sequences are SGHRS and YFSETQ. Between the trimmed V and J ends, which lost 4 bases and 0 bases, there was a span of 8 bases. CDR3 length: 14 residues. DNA of the CDR3: TGCGCCAGCAGCATCGATGGCTCTGGAAACACCATATATTTT. Protein: CASSIDGSGNTIYF.

The rearrangement links TRBV28 to TRBJ1-2, with a weak D call TRBD1 (5 bases). Germline V gives CDR1 MDHEN, CDR2 SYDVKM. The CDR3 length is 15 residues. Between the trimmed V and J ends, which lost 6 bases and 0 bases, there was a span of 14 bases. The CDR3 DNA is TGTGCCAGCAGCTCGCGAGGGGATGCTAACTATGGCTACACCTTC. The encoded protein is CASSSRGDANYGYTF.

This chain links TRBV5-5 with TRBJ2-5; D is undetermined. V lost 1 base to trimming and J lost 5 bases, with 3 bases between them. CDR3 size: 11 residues. The germline gives CDR1 SGHKS, CDR2 YYEKEE (reference sequence). The CDR3 region has the DNA TGTGCCAGCAGCTTGAGTGAGACCCAGTACTTC. It translates to CASSLSETQYF.

The CDR3 DNA is TGTGCCAGCAGCGTAGGAGCGGGTTCGTACAATGAGCAGTTCTTC. Translation gives CASSVGAGSYNEQFF. The chain is built from TRBV9 and TRBJ2-1; a weak D match, TRBD2 (6 bases). There are 15 residues in the CDR3. Trimming cost V 0 bases and J 4 bases, with 11 bases left between them. The germline V gene has CDR1 SGDLS and CDR2 YYNGEE.

The chain combines TRBV16 with TRBJ1-2; no firm D call. V was pared by 1 base and J by 4 bases, with 10 bases between. The CDR3 sequence is 14 residues long. From germline, CDR1 is KGHSY and CDR2 FQNENV. The chain's CDR3 is CASSQFRVGYGYTF. The CDR3 nucleotides are TGTGCCAGCAGCCAATTTAGAGTGGGCTATGGCTACACCTTC. The complete variable domain, with remaining parts taken from reference TRBV16 and TRBJ1-2, reads GEEVAQTPKHLVRGEGQKAKLYCAPIKGHSYVFWYQQVLKNEFKFLISFQNENVFDETGMPKERFSAKCLPNSPCSLEIQATKLEDSAVYFCASSQFRVGYGYTFGSGTRLTVV.

The chain couples TRBV19 to TRBJ2-3; D gene uncertain. Trimming stripped 2 bases from V and 0 bases from J, with 6 bases between. CDR3 size: 14 residues. The germline V gene has CDR1 LNHDA and CDR2 SQIVND (reference sequence). Written as DNA, the CDR3 is TGTGCCAGTAGTATACAAATTAGCACAGATACGCAGTATTTT. This translates into CASSIQISTDTQYF.

The V call is TRBV14, the J call TRBJ2-5; 8 bases agree with TRBD2. Germline V gene sequence: CDR1 SGHDN, CDR2 FVKESK. V shed 1 base, J shed 3 bases, and the junction held 4 bases outside the gene matches. CDR3 length equals 15 residues. The CDR3 sequence is CASSQGLAPKETQYF. In DNA form, the CDR3 reads TGTGCCAGCAGCCAAGGACTAGCGCCAAAAGAGACCCAGTACTTC.

The chain employs TRBV6-1 and TRBJ2-3; either TRBD1 or TRBD2 may fit D (5 bases each). V was clipped by 6 bases and J by 9 bases, with 22 bases between them. Per the germline V gene, CDR1 is MNHNS and CDR2 is SASEGT. The CDR3 contains 15 residues. The CDR3 DNA reads as TGTGCCAGCAGCGCCGGGACCCTTTCTTCGGGCACGCAGTATTTT. This codes for CASSAGTLSSGTQYF.